This T cell receptor (beta chain) comes out of a study of blood T cell repertoires in COVID-19. Study overall: In each case, the material was cDNA or gDNA derived from T cells, B-cell-depleted T cells, or PBMCs.

Per the study methods: Amplified reference gene primers provided the basis for estimating nucleated cell counts. TCRdb's table, derived via immunoSEQ multiplex PCR, lists solely in-frame clones and lacks some. The V and J calls and clone size are taken from that table; D and trimming were inferred from the DNA. The sample lists 130,000 to 150,000 clones, around 80% occurring once. The germline gives CDR1 SGHTA, CDR2 FQGNSA. V shed 1 base and J shed 0 bases, with 7 bases lying between them. This CDR3 comprises 15 residues. The sequence derives from a woman between 55 and 75 years old with acute or convalescent COVID-19. The V call is TRBV7-2, the J call TRBJ1-3; D may be TRBD1 (5 bases). The material sequenced was peripheral blood. CDR3 DNA: TGTGCCAGCAGCTTAGGGGGGGGCTCTGGAAACACCATATATTTT. Protein sequence: CASSLGGGSGNTIYF.